Below are 26 T cell receptor beta chains sequenced from a single sample in a study of response to subunit inactivated influenza vaccine. TCRdb reprocessed the RT-PCR reads via MiXCR and lists one record per CDR3 protein. This table holds about 830,000 distinct CDR3 sequences, approximately 17% found once. Sample: PBMCs from blood, taken 4 to 6 days after vaccination. These TCRs come from a man aged 50-59 years who received an inactivated influenza vaccine.

This clonotype was counted at least ten times. V usage is TRBV20-1 and J usage is TRBJ1-5; TRBD1 agrees at 7 bases. Germline V gene data show CDR1 as DFQATT and CDR2 as SNEGSKA (reference sequence). V trimming: 2 bases; J trimming: 7 bases; junction bases outside the gene matches: 5. The CDR3 extends over 13 amino acids. The CDR3, as DNA: TGCAGTGCTAGACCCACAGGGGAGCAGCCCCAGCATTTT. Its translation: CSARPTGEQPQHF.

The chain carries TRBV9 and TRBJ2-3; D gene ambiguous. The V and J ends lost 3 bases and 1 base respectively, with 9 bases between them. Looked up from germline, CDR1 is SGDLS and CDR2 is YYNGEE. The CDR3 runs 14 residues. Here the CDR3 reads CASSARSGTDTQYF. In DNA, the CDR3 is TGTGCCAGCAGCGCCCGCTCCGGCACAGATACGCAGTATTTT.

This chain uses TRBV20-1 with TRBJ2-3; D remains ambiguous. Per germline, CDR1 DFQATT and CDR2 SNEGSKA (reference sequence). V gave up 5 bases and J gave up 5 bases, with 8 bases separating them. The CDR3 loop spans 11 amino acids. As DNA, the CDR3 is TGCAGTGCTCGATCCGGAGATACGCAGTATTTT. The encoded protein is CSARSGDTQYF.

The CDR3 region has the DNA TGTGCCAGCAGCCAAACGCCCGGGACAGGGGGCTCCTACGAGCAGTACTTC. Amino acid sequence: CASSQTPGTGGSYEQYF. The rearrangement joins TRBV3-1 to TRBJ2-7, with TRBD1 identical over 11 bases. CDR3 size: 17 residues. V gave up 2 bases and J gave up 0 bases; unmatched junction bases: 6. CDR1 is LGHDT, CDR2 YNNKEL, per germline (reference sequence).

The chain joins TRBV7-2 to TRBJ1-2, with D perhaps TRBD1 (6 bases). The CDR3 is 15 amino acids. V was cut by 1 base and J by 6 bases, with 15 bases left in between. The germline V gene has CDR1 SGHTA and CDR2 FQGNSA. The CDR3 spells CASSLDRVEFDGYTF. CDR3 nucleotide sequence: TGTGCCAGCAGCTTAGACAGGGTGGAATTTGATGGCTACACCTTC.

The rearrangement uses TRBV7-2 and TRBJ2-1; 13 bases are shared with TRBD2. Germline CDR1 and CDR2: SGHTA and FQGNSA. Losses at the gene ends were 6 bases for V and 10 bases for J; bases not matched to a gene: 9. This CDR3 has 15 residues. CDR3 sequence: CASSWTSGSVGEQFF. The CDR3 nucleotides are TGTGCCAGCAGTTGGACTAGCGGGAGTGTAGGAGAGCAGTTCTTC.

This clonotype was seen at least ten times. This rearrangement joins TRBV7-2 to TRBJ1-2, with unresolved D. Per germline, CDR1 SGHTA and CDR2 FQGNSA. The CDR3 runs to 13 residues. Trimming removed 2 bases from V and 5 bases from J, with 9 bases in between. CDR3: CASSLLGSYGYTF. The DNA for the CDR3 is TGTGCCAGCAGCTTACTAGGGAGTTATGGCTACACCTTC. Looking up the rest from reference TRBV7-2 and TRBJ1-2 gives the full variable domain: GAGVSQSPSNKVTEKGKDVELRCDPISGHTALYWYRQSLGQGLEFLIYFQGNSAPDKSGLPSDRFSAERTGGSVSTLTIQRTQQEDSAVYLCASSLLGSYGYTFGSGTRLTVV.

The V gene is TRBV12-3 or TRBV12-4, the J gene TRBJ2-3; D is perhaps TRBD1 or TRBD2 (5 bases each). Trimming took 8 bases from V and 9 from J, leaving 18 bases between them. The CDR3 loop spans 13 amino acids. As DNA, the CDR3 is TGTGCCAGCGGACCAGGGACCGGCTGGACGCAGTATTTT. Protein product: CASGPGTGWTQYF.

In this sample, this clonotype turned up a few times. This rearrangement joins TRBV5-1 to TRBJ2-7; 7 bases map to TRBD2. The CDR3 sequence is 12 residues long. CDR1 is SGHRS and CDR2 is YFSETQ in the germline V gene. For the CDR3, the DNA is TGCGCTCCGCCGGGGGGTTCGGGCGAGCAGTACTTC. It specifies CAPPGGSGEQYF. The entire variable domain, with the rest obtained from reference TRBV5-1 and TRBJ2-7, is as follows: KAGVTQTPRYLIKTRGQQVTLSCSPISGHRSVSWYQQTPGQGLQFLFEYFSETQRNKGNFPGRFSGRQFSNSRSEMNVSTLELGDSALYLCAPPGGSGEQYFGPGTRLTVT.

In its sample, this clonotype was seen a few times. The J gene is TRBJ1-6, the V gene TRBV10-3; TRBD1 aligns across 9 bases. Germline values: CDR1 ENHRY, CDR2 SYGVKD. The CDR3 has 17 residues. The V and J ends lost 6 bases and 8 bases, in that order; junction bases with no gene match: 14. The CDR3 nucleotides are TGTGCCATCAGGGGGGGACAGGGCGTCGGAGGGTATTCACCCCTCCACTTT. Translated, it gives CAIRGGQGVGGYSPLHF.

The chain uses TRBV6-2 or TRBV6-3 and TRBJ2-4, with D possibly matching TRBD2 (6 bases). Germline V gene lookup returns CDR1 MNHEY and CDR2 SVGEGT. The CDR3 is 14 amino acids. V was clipped by 5 bases and J by 6 bases, with 14 bases between them. The CDR3 coding sequence is TGTGCCAGCAGTGATAGACTAGGAGGAAACATTCAGTACTTC. Translation gives CASSDRLGGNIQYF.

V usage is TRBV20-1 and J usage is TRBJ2-5; D is possibly TRBD2 (6 bases). CDR1 and CDR2 (germline): DFQATT, SNEGSKA (reference sequence). The CDR3 covers 13 residues. Trimming stripped 3 bases from V and 5 bases from J, with 13 bases between. The CDR3 reads CSASILARETQYF. The CDR3 nucleotides read TGCAGTGCTAGCATACTAGCACGTGAGACCCAGTACTTC.

This chain links TRBV28 with TRBJ2-3; TRBD2 might be the D (6 bases). CDR3 length: 14 amino acids. Trimming stripped 6 bases from V and 8 bases from J, with 18 bases between. Germline V lookup: CDR1 MDHEN, CDR2 SYDVKM. CDR3 protein: CASRKAGRAATQYF. The CDR3 nucleotides are TGTGCCAGCAGGAAAGCGGGTCGGGCCGCTACGCAGTATTTT. The full variable domain, its missing parts supplied by reference TRBV28 and TRBJ2-3, is DVKVTQSSRYLVKRTGEKVFLECVQDMDHENMFWYRQDPGLGLRLIYFSYDVKMKEKGDIPEGYSVSREKKERFSLILESASTNQTSMYLCASRKAGRAATQYFGPGTRLTVL.

This clonotype was found a few times. The V gene is TRBV4-3, the J gene TRBJ2-2; 12 bases are shared with TRBD2. The trim removed 0 bases at V and 7 bases at J, leaving 9 bases unmatched. The CDR3 consists of 18 residues. Germline lookup yields CDR1 LGHNA and CDR2 YSLEER. The CDR3 loop is CASSQELAGGRGIGELFF. Here the CDR3 DNA reads TGCGCCAGCAGCCAAGAACTAGCGGGGGGCCGGGGTATCGGGGAGCTGTTTTTT.

This clonotype was detected a few times. This chain connects TRBV7-8 to TRBJ1-2; 9 nucleotides align to TRBD1. Trimming took 3 bases from V and 4 from J; bases not matched to a gene: 6. Per germline, CDR1 SGHVS and CDR2 FQNEAQ. The CDR3 has 15 residues. The CDR3 is CASSFSGTGTYGYTF. Written as DNA, the CDR3 is TGTGCCAGCAGCTTCTCCGGGACAGGGACCTATGGCTACACCTTC.

This clonotype appeared a few times. The chain joins TRBV7-2 to TRBJ2-3; no reliable D call. Trimming left V 1 base short and J 6 bases short, with 8 bases between. The CDR3 is 13 amino acids. Germline lookup yields CDR1 SGHTA and CDR2 FQGNSA. The DNA of the CDR3 is TGTGCCAGCAGCTTAGATTTTGTGGATACGCAGTATTTT. Encoded protein: CASSLDFVDTQYF.

The chain is built from TRBV27 and TRBJ2-7; no reliable D call. The V end was cut by 3 bases, the J end by 5 bases, with 11 bases between. The length of the CDR3 is 13 residues. CDR1 is MNHEY, CDR2 SMNVEV, per germline (reference sequence). DNA for the CDR3: TGTGCCAGCAGTTTTGCCGGGTTCGACGAGCAGTACTTC. The encoded protein is CASSFAGFDEQYF.

CDR3 loop: CASSPRQDPDTQYF. Written as DNA, the CDR3 is TGTGCCAGCAGCCCCCGACAGGATCCAGATACGCAGTATTTT. The J gene is TRBJ2-3, the V gene TRBV7-9; D may be TRBD1 (6 bases). Germline V gives CDR1 SEHNR, CDR2 FQNEAQ (reference sequence). The CDR3 loop spans 14 amino acids. Trimming removed 5 bases at V and 4 bases at J, with 13 bases between.

The chain employs TRBV6-1 and TRBJ2-3; 11 bases line up with TRBD2. The CDR3 runs to 17 residues. V lost 7 bases to trimming and J lost 3 bases; unmatched junction nucleotides: 12. Looked up from germline, CDR1 is MNHNS and CDR2 is SASEGT. The CDR3 nucleotides read TGTGCCAGCACTCCGGGACTAGCGGAATTCGGGACAGATACGCAGTATTTT. This sequence encodes CASTPGLAEFGTDTQYF.

In this sample, this clonotype turned up a few times. This rearrangement joins TRBV7-9 to TRBJ2-3; D is ambiguous. The CDR3 covers 13 residues. With 5 bases removed from V and 4 bases from J, the gap between germline ends came to 10 bases. CDR1 is SEHNR and CDR2 is FQNEAQ in the germline V gene (reference sequence). The CDR3, as DNA: TGTGCCAGCAGCCCCACGCCGTCAGATACGCAGTATTTT. It is translated as CASSPTPSDTQYF.

This clonotype has more than one count but fewer than ten. The chain carries TRBV20-1 and TRBJ2-1, with TRBD1 as a possible D gene (6 bases). Deletions cut 6 bases from V and 7 bases from J, with 10 bases between. Per the germline V gene, CDR1 is DFQATT and CDR2 is SNEGSKA (reference sequence). The length of the CDR3 is 11 residues. As DNA, the CDR3 is TGCAGTGCAGGGACATCTAATGAGCAGTTCTTC. Translated: CSAGTSNEQFF.

The chain couples TRBV2 to TRBJ2-2; D unresolved. The CDR3 has 15 residues. V was cut by 3 bases and J by 1 base, with 9 bases left in between. From germline, CDR1 is SNHLY and CDR2 FYNNEI. The CDR3 is CASSEPYQNTGELFF. In DNA, the CDR3 is TGTGCCAGCAGTGAGCCCTACCAGAACACCGGGGAGCTGTTTTTT. The whole variable domain, remainder taken from reference TRBV2 and TRBJ2-2, is EPEVTQTPSHQVTQMGQEVILRCVPISNHLYFYWYRQILGQKVEFLVSFYNNEISEKSEIFDDQFSVERPDGSNFTLKIRSTKLEDSAMYFCASSEPYQNTGELFFGEGSRLTVL.

The rearrangement joins TRBV27 to TRBJ2-1; D ambiguous. V shed 1 base and J shed 0 bases, with 13 bases lying between them. Germline V lookup: CDR1 MNHEY, CDR2 SMNVEV (reference sequence). The CDR3 totals 17 residues. This CDR3 reads CASSLFPGASSYNEQFF. Here the CDR3 DNA reads TGTGCCAGCAGTTTATTCCCAGGAGCCAGCTCCTACAATGAGCAGTTCTTC.

This chain connects TRBV29-1 to TRBJ2-3, with TRBD2 identical over 11 bases. The CDR3 has 17 amino acids. The V gene end was trimmed by 6 bases and the J gene end by 4 bases; junction bases not matched to a gene: 15. Germline CDR1 and CDR2: SQVTM and ANQGSEA. DNA of the CDR3: TGCAGCGTCGAACCCCGACAGACTAGCGGGAATTCAGATACGCAGTATTTT. It codes for CSVEPRQTSGNSDTQYF.

This rearrangement joins TRBV7-2 to TRBJ2-7, with D unresolved. Germline V gives CDR1 SGHTA, CDR2 FQGNSA. Between the trimmed V and J ends, which lost 6 bases and 2 bases, there was a span of 17 bases. The CDR3 totals 15 residues. Here the CDR3 reads CASSPSGPRTYEQYF. The CDR3, as DNA: TGTGCCAGCAGTCCCTCCGGCCCGAGGACCTACGAGCAGTACTTC.

CDR3 sequence: CASNGFSRSYEQYF. In nucleotides, the CDR3 is TGTGCCAGTAACGGGTTTTCCCGCTCCTACGAGCAGTACTTC. The genes are TRBV28 and TRBJ2-7; D is undetermined. The germline CDR1 and CDR2 sequences are MDHEN and SYDVKM. The CDR3 spans 14 residues. Trimming took off 9 bases at V and 0 bases at J, with 15 bases between the two ends.